This T cell receptor (beta chain) derives from a study of T cells in Graves' hyperthyroidism and ophthalmopathy (dated by TCRdb to between 2017 and 2020). Notes on the research overall: Peripheral blood samples were taken at initial diagnosis, before any treatment was given. A discovery cohort of roughly 100 patients, about 44 with Graves' ophthalmopathy and under 60 with stable Graves' hyperthyroidism, was used to find distinguishing TCR V-J signatures. Prospective prediction of ophthalmopathy was tested in an independent validation cohort of some 19 hyperthyroidism patients and 15 to 17 patients who later progressed to ophthalmopathy. The 75 to 100 discovery patients were divided at random into training and test sets in a 7:3 ratio. Thyroid tissue and blood T-cell repertoires from six or seven Graves' hyperthyroidism patients were also compared in the study. Following sampling, methimazole starting at 30 mg daily was given to hyperthyroidism patients, and high-dose intravenous methylprednisolone was given to ophthalmopathy patients. The paper reports TCR Vbeta CDR3 sequencing of more than 120 peripheral blood samples: around 41 ophthalmopathy, roughly 80 hyperthyroidism and approximately 17 progressor patients.

The research as a whole found: Most expanded thyroid clonotypes (frequency above 0.001) were also detected in blood, suggesting blood repertoires may reflect thyroid immune responses. Ophthalmopathy was separated from stable hyperthyroidism by a 13 V-J signature model, with over 85% sensitivity and about 81% specificity obtained in cross-validation and 80%/75% obtained in testing. No statistical method was used to set the sample size in advance, and investigators knew the group allocation. During validation, the model predicted progression to ophthalmopathy a median of approximately 6.5 months ahead of onset, with around 71% sensitivity and around 72% specificity.

Stable Graves' hyperthyroidism was defined as the absence of progression to ophthalmopathy over 18 months of follow-up. The hyperthyroidism patients were between 18 and 65 years old and newly diagnosed, with a disease duration of less than 2 months. Any patient with an uncontrolled infection, another autoimmune disease, pregnancy or lactation was excluded. Diagnoses relied on clinical symptoms, serum thyroxine and TRAb, thyroid ultrasound and orbital computed tomography. Ficoll-Paque density gradient centrifugation was used to isolate PBMCs from 10 ml of fresh peripheral blood. Total RNA was extracted with Trizol reagent, and quality was checked on an Agilent 2100 Bioanalyzer. The CDR3 measures 14 amino acids from cysteine to phenylalanine. This entry keeps only the CDR3 DNA: 42 bases, framed from base 1. V loses 5 bases of germline sequence and J loses 6 bases, and the interval between the two ends is 13 bases. CDR1 and CDR2 were assigned from the germline V gene as SGHTA and FQGNSA.

In its sample, this clonotype was seen a few times. It lacks a known antigen. Per-nucleotide qualities are absent, and no much larger clonotype sits a single base away. The TCR beta CDR3 regions were amplified from RNA transcripts. For the first round of RT-PCR on the TCR CDR3, the HTBI primer set was used together with the Qiagen OneStep RT-PCR kit. The libraries were constructed in a second round of multiplex PCR and then size-selected and purified. Sequencing of the libraries was done on an Illumina HiSeq2000 using paired-end 100 bp reads. The authors processed their data as follows. SOAPnuke was used to process the raw data, throwing out any read that contained adapters or uncalled bases, had a mean Phred below 15, or lacked an exact constant-primer or identifier match. High-quality paired reads were merged with COPE v1.2.5, and unique nucleotide sequences were defined as clonotypes. Clonotypes were aligned to IMGT TRBV, TRBD and TRBJ reference segments using MiTCR v1.1. Analysis was restricted to V-J combinations with a frequency above 0.0001, which covered roughly 99% of repertoires. The TCS score was defined as the ratio of F50 (clonal expansion) to E x V (chaos), calculated using BLOSUM62-based TCRdist between CDR3 peptides within each V-J. Welch's t-statistics and random forest reduced 500 to 650 V-J features to 13, which were used in a naive Bayes classifier (R e1071). TCRdb itself trimmed the public reads at Q25 with fastp, ran MiXCR and retained productive beta chains. CDR3 protein duplicates are merged, each entry listing the most common genes and DNA. The V and J calls and clone size come from TCRdb's table, not from the authors' own analysis. Across this sample there are about 320,000 distinct CDR3 sequences, with approximately 15% seen only once. In total, the top ten clones hold approximately 35% of the sample.

The sequence joins TRBV7-2 to TRBJ2-2, with a tentative D call of TRBD1 or TRBD2, each matching 5 bases. Sequenced: blood. The source of this sequence is a man aged 25 to 40 with Graves' hyperthyroidism. For the CDR3, the sequence is CASSARTGPGELFF. The nucleotide sequence reads as follows: TGTGCCAGCAGCGCCCGGACGGGACCCGGGGAGCTGTTTTTT.